The 7 T cell receptor beta chains below all came from one sample that was sequenced in a study of human T cells and chemical hapten exposure. TCRdb used MiXCR to reprocess the 5' RACE reads, holding one entry per CDR3 protein. The table lists about 110,000 distinct CDR3 sequences, 19% of them singletons, with around 2.7% in the top ten. The authors' total RNA extraction used unfractionated whole blood. The receptors originated from a human donor in good health.

This chain connects TRBV4-1 to TRBJ2-1, with 7 nucleotides matching TRBD2. V shed 4 bases and J 12 bases; nucleotides not matched to a gene: 6. This CDR3 comprises 12 residues. Germline lookup yields CDR1 MGHRA and CDR2 YSYEKL. The CDR3 DNA follows: TGCGCCAGCAGCCGGGGGGAGGGAGGGCAGTTCTTC. It translates to CASSRGEGGQFF.

The chain employs TRBV24-1 and TRBJ2-1, with 7 bases identical to TRBD2. The CDR3 runs to 15 residues. J lost 4 bases, V lost 5 bases, and 7 bases had no gene match. Germline CDR1 and CDR2: KGHDR and SFDVKD. The CDR3, as DNA: TGTGCCACCAGTGCGGGACTAACGCAATACAATGAGCAGTTCTTC. Amino acids: CATSAGLTQYNEQFF.

This clonotype came up a few times. The rearrangement joins TRBV4-1 to TRBJ2-5, with 8 positions matching TRBD1. The CDR3 loop spans 15 amino acids. The trim removed 4 bases at V and 3 bases at J, leaving 7 bases unmatched. The germline gives CDR1 MGHRA, CDR2 YSYEKL. The CDR3 DNA sequence: TGCGCCAGCAGCCTAAAATCGACAGGGGAAGAGACCCAGTACTTC. This gives the protein CASSLKSTGEETQYF.

The chain couples TRBV9 to TRBJ2-3; D is possibly TRBD2 (5 bases). Germline-derived CDR1 and CDR2 are SGDLS and YYNGEE. The CDR3 is 16 amino acids. V lost 0 bases and J 3 bases, leaving 14 bases between the germline ends. In nucleotides, the CDR3 is TGTGCCAGCAGCGTAGACCCCCGGAGGCGGACAGATACGCAGTATTTT. Protein sequence: CASSVDPRRRTDTQYF.

This clonotype was observed a few times. V is TRBV12-3 or TRBV12-4 and J is TRBJ2-1; 13 nucleotides line up with TRBD2. V was pared by 5 bases and J by 2 bases, with 12 bases of the junction left unmatched. The CDR3 runs to 19 residues. Here the CDR3 reads CASSRTSGSELGTYNEQFF. For the CDR3, the DNA is TGTGCCAGCAGTAGGACTAGCGGGAGTGAACTTGGAACCTACAATGAGCAGTTCTTC.

The V call is TRBV19, the J call TRBJ2-3; 9 bases are shared with TRBD2. Germline CDR1 reads LNHDA; CDR2 reads SQIVND (reference sequence). The V gene end was trimmed by 6 bases and the J gene end by 1 base; junction bases not matched to a gene: 11. The CDR3 extends over 17 amino acids. The CDR3 sequence: CASRLLAGRGGTDTQYF. The CDR3 nucleotides are TGTGCCAGTAGGCTTCTAGCGGGGAGAGGAGGCACAGATACGCAGTATTTT.

This clonotype was observed a few times. The genes are TRBV29-1 and TRBJ2-7; D ambiguous. This CDR3 comprises 14 residues. V was shortened by 6 bases and J by 3 bases, with 18 bases between the two germline ends. Per germline, CDR1 SQVTM and CDR2 ANQGSEA. The CDR3 DNA is TGCAGCGTCCGACCCCCGGGCAGCAGCTACGAGCAGTACTTC. Protein sequence: CSVRPPGSSYEQYF.